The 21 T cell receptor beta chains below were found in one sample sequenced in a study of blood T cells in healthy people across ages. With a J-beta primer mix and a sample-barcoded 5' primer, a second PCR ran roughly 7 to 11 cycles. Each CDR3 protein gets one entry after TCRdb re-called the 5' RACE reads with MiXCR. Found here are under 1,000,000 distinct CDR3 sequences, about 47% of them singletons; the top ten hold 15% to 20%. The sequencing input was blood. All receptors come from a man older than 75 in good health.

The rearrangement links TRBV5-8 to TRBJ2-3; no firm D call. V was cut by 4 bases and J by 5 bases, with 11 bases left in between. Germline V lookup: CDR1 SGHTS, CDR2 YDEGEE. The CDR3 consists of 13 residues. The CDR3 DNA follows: TGTGCCAGCAGCGTCCTTACTCGAGATACGCAGTATTTT. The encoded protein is CASSVLTRDTQYF.

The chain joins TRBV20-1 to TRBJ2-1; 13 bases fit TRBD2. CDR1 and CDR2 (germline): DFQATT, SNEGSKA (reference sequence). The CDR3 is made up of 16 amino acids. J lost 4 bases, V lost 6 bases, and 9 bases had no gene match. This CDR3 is CSALRTSGRKYNEQFF. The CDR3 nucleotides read TGCAGTGCGCTGAGGACTAGCGGGAGAAAATACAATGAGCAGTTCTTC.

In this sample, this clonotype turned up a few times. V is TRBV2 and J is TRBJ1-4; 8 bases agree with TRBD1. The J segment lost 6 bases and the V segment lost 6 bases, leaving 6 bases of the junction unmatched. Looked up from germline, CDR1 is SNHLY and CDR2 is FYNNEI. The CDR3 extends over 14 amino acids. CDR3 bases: TGTGCCAGCAGGAAACAGGGGGACGATGAAAAACTGTTTTTT. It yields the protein CASRKQGDDEKLFF.

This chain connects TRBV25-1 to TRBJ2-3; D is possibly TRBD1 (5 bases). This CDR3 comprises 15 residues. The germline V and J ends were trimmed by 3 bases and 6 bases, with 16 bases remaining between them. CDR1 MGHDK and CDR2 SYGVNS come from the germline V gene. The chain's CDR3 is CASSEGPTDGDTQYF. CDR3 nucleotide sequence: TGTGCCAGCAGTGAGGGGCCGACAGATGGGGATACGCAGTATTTT.

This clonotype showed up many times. The CDR3 loop is CASSFSGRRETEQFF. CDR3 in DNA: TGTGCCAGCAGCTTCTCGGGTCGGAGGGAGACTGAGCAGTTCTTC. The rearrangement joins TRBV11-2 to TRBJ2-1; D is perhaps TRBD2 (6 bases). Trimming left V 3 bases short and J 9 bases short, with 18 bases between. This CDR3 region has 15 residues. Per germline, CDR1 SGHAT and CDR2 FQNNGV.

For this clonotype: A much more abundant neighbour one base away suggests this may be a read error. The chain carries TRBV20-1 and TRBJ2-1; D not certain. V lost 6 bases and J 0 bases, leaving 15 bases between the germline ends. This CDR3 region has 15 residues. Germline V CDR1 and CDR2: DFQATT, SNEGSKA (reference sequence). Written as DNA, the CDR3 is TGCAGTGCAAATAGCACGAGGAGCTCCTACAATGAGCAGTTCTTC. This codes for CSANSTRSSYNEQFF.

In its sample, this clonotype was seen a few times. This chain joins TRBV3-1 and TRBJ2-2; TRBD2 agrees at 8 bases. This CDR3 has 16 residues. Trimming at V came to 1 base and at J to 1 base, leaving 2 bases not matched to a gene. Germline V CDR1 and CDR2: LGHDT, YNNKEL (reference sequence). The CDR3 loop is CASSQGLARNTGELFF. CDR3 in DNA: TGTGCCAGCAGCCAAGGACTAGCGAGGAACACCGGGGAGCTGTTTTTT.

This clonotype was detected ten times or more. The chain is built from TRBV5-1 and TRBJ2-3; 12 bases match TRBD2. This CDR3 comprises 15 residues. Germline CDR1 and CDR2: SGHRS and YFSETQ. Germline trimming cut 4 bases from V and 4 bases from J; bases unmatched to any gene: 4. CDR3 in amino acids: CASSPGTSGPDTQYF. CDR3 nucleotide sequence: TGCGCCAGCAGCCCCGGGACTAGCGGGCCAGATACGCAGTATTTT. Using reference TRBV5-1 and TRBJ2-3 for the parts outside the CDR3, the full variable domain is KAGVTQTPRYLIKTRGQQVTLSCSPISGHRSVSWYQQTPGQGLQFLFEYFSETQRNKGNFPGRFSGRQFSNSRSEMNVSTLELGDSALYLCASSPGTSGPDTQYFGPGTRLTVL.

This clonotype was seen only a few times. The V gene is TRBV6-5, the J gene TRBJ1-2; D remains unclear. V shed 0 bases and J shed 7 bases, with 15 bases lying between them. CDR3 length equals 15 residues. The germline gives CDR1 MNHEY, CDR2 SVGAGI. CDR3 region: CASSYSRLDFGGYTF. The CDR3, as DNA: TGTGCCAGCAGTTACTCGAGACTCGACTTCGGTGGCTACACCTTC.

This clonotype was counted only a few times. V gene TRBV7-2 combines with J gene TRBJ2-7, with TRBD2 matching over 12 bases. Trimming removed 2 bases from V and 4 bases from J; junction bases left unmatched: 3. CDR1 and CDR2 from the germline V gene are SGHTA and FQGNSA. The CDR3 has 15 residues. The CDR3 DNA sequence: TGTGCCAGCAGCTTAACTAGCGGGAGGCATTACGAGCAGTACTTC. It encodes CASSLTSGRHYEQYF.

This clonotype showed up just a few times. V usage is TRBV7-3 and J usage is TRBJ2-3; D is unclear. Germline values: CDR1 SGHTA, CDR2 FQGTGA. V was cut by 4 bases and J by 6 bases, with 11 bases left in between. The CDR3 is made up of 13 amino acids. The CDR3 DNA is TGTGCCAGCAGCTCCCGAACGTCGGATACGCAGTATTTT. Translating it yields CASSSRTSDTQYF.

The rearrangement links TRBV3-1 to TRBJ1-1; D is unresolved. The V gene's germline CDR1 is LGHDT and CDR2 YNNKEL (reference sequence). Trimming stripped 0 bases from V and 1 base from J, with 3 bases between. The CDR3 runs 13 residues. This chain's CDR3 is CASSQESNTEAFF. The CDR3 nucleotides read TGTGCCAGCAGCCAAGAATCGAACACTGAAGCTTTCTTT.

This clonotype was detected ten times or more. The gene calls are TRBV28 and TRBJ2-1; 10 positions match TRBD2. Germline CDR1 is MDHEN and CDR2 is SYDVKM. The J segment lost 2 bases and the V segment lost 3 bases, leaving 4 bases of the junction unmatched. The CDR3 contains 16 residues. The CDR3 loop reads CASSFLAGAPYNEQFF. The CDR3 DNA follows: TGTGCCAGCAGTTTTCTAGCGGGAGCACCCTACAATGAGCAGTTCTTC.

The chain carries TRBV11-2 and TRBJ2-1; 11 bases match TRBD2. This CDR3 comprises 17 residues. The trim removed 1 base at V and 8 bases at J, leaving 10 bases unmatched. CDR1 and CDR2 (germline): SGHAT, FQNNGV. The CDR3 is CASSLVLGTSGRDEQFF. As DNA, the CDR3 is TGTGCCAGCAGCTTAGTTCTAGGGACTAGCGGTAGGGATGAGCAGTTCTTC.

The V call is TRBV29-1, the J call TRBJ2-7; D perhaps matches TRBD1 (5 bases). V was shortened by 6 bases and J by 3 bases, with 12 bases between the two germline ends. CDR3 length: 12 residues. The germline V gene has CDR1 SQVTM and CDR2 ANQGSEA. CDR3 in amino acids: CSVGPENYEQYF. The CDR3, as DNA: TGCAGCGTGGGGCCAGAAAACTACGAGCAGTACTTC.

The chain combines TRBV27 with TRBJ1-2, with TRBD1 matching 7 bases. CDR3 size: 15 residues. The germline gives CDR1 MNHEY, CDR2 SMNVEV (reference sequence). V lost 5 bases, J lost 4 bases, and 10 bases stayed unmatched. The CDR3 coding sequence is TGTGCCAGCAGTCCCAGGGGGGGGGCTTCCTATGGCTACACCTTC. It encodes CASSPRGGASYGYTF.

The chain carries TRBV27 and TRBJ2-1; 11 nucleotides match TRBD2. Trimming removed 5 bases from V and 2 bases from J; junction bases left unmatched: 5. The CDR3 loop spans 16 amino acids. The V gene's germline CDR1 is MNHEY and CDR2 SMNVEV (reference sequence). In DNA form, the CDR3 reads TGTGCCAGCAGTAAACTAGCGGGAGCCCCCTACAATGAGCAGTTCTTC. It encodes CASSKLAGAPYNEQFF.

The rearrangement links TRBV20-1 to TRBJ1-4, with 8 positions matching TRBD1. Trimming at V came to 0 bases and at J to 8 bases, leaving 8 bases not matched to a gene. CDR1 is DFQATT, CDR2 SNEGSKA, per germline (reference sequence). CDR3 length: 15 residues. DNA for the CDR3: TGCAGTGCTAGAGATCCCACAGGGGGGACGGAAAAACTGTTTTTT. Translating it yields CSARDPTGGTEKLFF.

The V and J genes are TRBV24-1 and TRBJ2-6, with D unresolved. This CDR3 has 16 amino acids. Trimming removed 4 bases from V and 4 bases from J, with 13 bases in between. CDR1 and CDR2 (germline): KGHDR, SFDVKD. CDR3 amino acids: CATSDIGQTGANVLTF. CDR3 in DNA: TGTGCCACCAGTGACATAGGGCAGACCGGGGCCAACGTCCTGACTTTC.

The CDR3 DNA sequence: TGTGCCAGCAGCCGCTTTGAGTATCAAGAGACCCAGTACTTC. Translating it yields CASSRFEYQETQYF. The chain has TRBV7-6 and TRBJ2-5; D is undetermined. This CDR3 has 14 residues. Germline V lookup: CDR1 SGHVS, CDR2 FNYEAQ. Deletions cut 5 bases from V and 2 bases from J, with 12 bases between.

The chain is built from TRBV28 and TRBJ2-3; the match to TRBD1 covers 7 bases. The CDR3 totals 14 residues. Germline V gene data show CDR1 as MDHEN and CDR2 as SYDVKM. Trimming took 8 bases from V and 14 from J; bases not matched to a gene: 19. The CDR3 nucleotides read TGTGCCAGCGGTAAAACAGGGGACACAGATACGTGGTATTTT. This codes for CASGKTGDTDTWYF.